Below are 15 T cell receptor beta chains sequenced from a single sample in a study of blood T cells in healthy people across ages (dated by TCRdb to the mid-2010s). Libraries were made using 5' RACE. A second PCR of about 7 to 12 cycles was run with a J-beta primer mix and a sample-barcoded 5' primer. TCRdb ran its own pipeline on the public reads, namely fastp trimming at Q25 and MiXCR clone calling, and kept in-frame beta chains. Each record represents a unique CDR3 protein, reported with the most common genes and DNA among its rows. For this sample the table gives 1,800,000 or so distinct CDR3 sequences, of which approximately 39% were detected only once. The ten biggest clones cover 20% to 25% of the sample. Sequences were obtained from blood. The receptors were sampled from a human donor in good health.

The chain has TRBV6-6 and TRBJ1-2; 7 bases are a match to TRBD1. Germline-derived CDR1 and CDR2 are MNHNY and SVGAGI (reference sequence). The CDR3 contains 14 residues. With V trimmed by 7 bases and J by 8 bases, 13 bases remained unmatched. The CDR3 loop is CASTRGIKQGGYTF. CDR3 bases: TGTGCCAGCACGAGAGGAATTAAACAGGGGGGCTACACCTTC.

This chain uses TRBV12-3 or TRBV12-4 with TRBJ1-5; D unresolved. The CDR3 contains 13 residues. Deletions cut 7 bases from V and 7 bases from J, with 14 bases between. CDR3 sequence: CASNTEAGQPQHF. The CDR3 coding sequence is TGTGCCAGCAACACCGAAGCGGGGCAGCCCCAGCATTTT.

This clonotype was detected only once. This rearrangement joins TRBV6-1 to TRBJ2-1; 7 bases match TRBD1. The CDR3 is made up of 14 amino acids. The V gene end was trimmed by 5 bases and the J gene end by 5 bases; junction bases not matched to a gene: 6. The germline V gene has CDR1 MNHNS and CDR2 SASEGT. Here the CDR3 reads CASSFTGVNNEQFF. The CDR3 DNA follows: TGTGCCAGCAGTTTTACAGGGGTAAACAATGAGCAGTTCTTC.

The V and J genes are TRBV11-1 and TRBJ1-1; tentative D call: TRBD1 (6 bases). V lost 5 bases and J 0 bases, leaving 16 bases between the germline ends. The CDR3 extends over 16 amino acids. Germline CDR1 SGHAT, CDR2 FQDESV (reference sequence). CDR3 loop: CASSILVGGLNTEAFF. CDR3 bases: TGTGCCAGCAGCATCTTAGTCGGGGGGCTGAACACTGAAGCTTTCTTT.

This clonotype has a handful of counts. The chain joins TRBV9 to TRBJ2-1, with TRBD2 identical over 9 bases. This CDR3 has 18 residues. CDR1 is SGDLS and CDR2 is YYNGEE in the germline V gene. Trimming cost V 6 bases and J 5 bases; bases outside gene matches: 18. As DNA, the CDR3 is TGTGCCAGCAACCATCCACCCCAAGCGGGGGGTGGAGACAATGAGCAGTTCTTC. The encoded protein is CASNHPPQAGGGDNEQFF.

This clonotype was counted only a few times. This chain joins TRBV27 and TRBJ2-7; D call uncertain. V lost 3 bases and J lost 3, with 9 bases in between. The CDR3 loop spans 13 amino acids. Germline CDR1 is MNHEY and CDR2 is SMNVEV (reference sequence). The CDR3 region is CASSFGRHYEQYF. The CDR3 region has the DNA TGTGCCAGCAGTTTCGGACGGCACTACGAGCAGTACTTC.

The V and J genes are TRBV7-2 and TRBJ2-5; 7 bases map to TRBD2. V was pared by 1 base and J by 7 bases, with 9 bases of the junction left unmatched. The CDR3 is 15 amino acids. Per germline, CDR1 SGHTA and CDR2 FQGNSA. CDR3 sequence (DNA): TGTGCCAGCAGCTTAGGCAGGACTAGTGTGGGGACCCAGTACTTC. Its translation is CASSLGRTSVGTQYF.

V usage is TRBV6-2 or TRBV6-3 and J usage is TRBJ2-7; 9 bases align to TRBD1. Per germline, CDR1 MNHEY and CDR2 SVGEGT. The CDR3 is made up of 16 amino acids. V dropped 6 bases and J dropped 3; count of bases not matched to a gene: 12. Written as DNA, the CDR3 is TGTGCCAGCAGCCGGTCGGGACAGGGATCGGACTACGAGCAGTACTTC. This codes for CASSRSGQGSDYEQYF.

The rearrangement joins TRBV7-3 to TRBJ1-6; no clear D gene. Germline assignment: CDR1 SGHTA and CDR2 FQGTGA. CDR3 length: 20 residues. The germline V and J ends were trimmed by 4 bases and 0 bases, with 22 bases remaining between them. CDR3 nucleotides: TGTGCCAGCAGCTCCCCTCCAGGTAGAGGAATAAGCTCCTATAATTCACCCCTCCACTTT. Translating it yields CASSSPPGRGISSYNSPLHF.

The gene calls are TRBV5-1 and TRBJ2-6; no clear D. There are 16 residues in the CDR3. Germline values: CDR1 SGHRS, CDR2 YFSETQ. The V gene lost 6 bases and the J gene lost 1 base, with 14 bases spanning the gap. CDR3 sequence reads: CASISQVGSGANVLTF. Written as DNA, the CDR3 is TGCGCCAGCATCAGCCAGGTCGGTTCTGGGGCCAACGTCCTGACTTTC.

Points on this clonotype: One end of the junction is discordant with germline, which a read error may explain. The chain joins TRBV11-1 to TRBJ1-4; D not resolved. The V gene's germline CDR1 is SGHAT and CDR2 FQDESV (reference sequence). This CDR3 has 14 residues. CDR3 in amino acids: CAGSSGYGVEKLFF. The CDR3 coding sequence is TGTGCCGGCAGCTCCGGGTATGGCGTCGAAAAACTGTTTTTT.

This clonotype has only one observation. The chain combines TRBV5-4 with TRBJ1-2, with TRBD1 matching 11 bases. There are 14 residues in the CDR3. The V gene end was trimmed by 6 bases and the J gene end by 5 bases; junction bases not matched to a gene: 6. Germline lookup yields CDR1 SGHNT and CDR2 YYREEE (reference sequence). CDR3 sequence (DNA): TGTGCCAGCAACTATGGACAGGGGGCTTATGGCTACACCTTC. Translating it yields CASNYGQGAYGYTF.

This clonotype was seen a handful of times. V gene TRBV19 combines with J gene TRBJ2-3; the match to TRBD2 covers 12 bases. With V trimmed by 3 bases and J by 3 bases, 4 bases remained unmatched. CDR3 length equals 16 residues. Looked up from germline, CDR1 is LNHDA and CDR2 is SQIVND (reference sequence). CDR3 nucleotides: TGTGCCAGTAGTATGCGACTAGCGGGGGTGACAGATACGCAGTATTTT. Translating gives CASSMRLAGVTDTQYF.

The sample holds a few counts of this clonotype. The chain employs TRBV12-3 or TRBV12-4 and TRBJ1-1; D is possibly TRBD1 (6 bases). The CDR3 spans 13 residues. The V and J ends lost 6 bases and 1 base respectively, with 9 bases between them. CDR3 nucleotides: TGTGCCAGCAGACAGGGAGGGAACACTGAAGCTTTCTTT. It yields the protein CASRQGGNTEAFF.

The chain couples TRBV14 to TRBJ2-1, with 10 bases that match TRBD2. The V gene's germline CDR1 is SGHDN and CDR2 FVKESK. Trimming removed 5 bases from V and 6 bases from J; junction bases left unmatched: 7. This CDR3 spans 15 amino acids. This chain's CDR3 is CASSNLAGALNEQFF. The CDR3 DNA sequence: TGTGCCAGCAGCAATCTAGCGGGGGCCCTCAATGAGCAGTTCTTC.